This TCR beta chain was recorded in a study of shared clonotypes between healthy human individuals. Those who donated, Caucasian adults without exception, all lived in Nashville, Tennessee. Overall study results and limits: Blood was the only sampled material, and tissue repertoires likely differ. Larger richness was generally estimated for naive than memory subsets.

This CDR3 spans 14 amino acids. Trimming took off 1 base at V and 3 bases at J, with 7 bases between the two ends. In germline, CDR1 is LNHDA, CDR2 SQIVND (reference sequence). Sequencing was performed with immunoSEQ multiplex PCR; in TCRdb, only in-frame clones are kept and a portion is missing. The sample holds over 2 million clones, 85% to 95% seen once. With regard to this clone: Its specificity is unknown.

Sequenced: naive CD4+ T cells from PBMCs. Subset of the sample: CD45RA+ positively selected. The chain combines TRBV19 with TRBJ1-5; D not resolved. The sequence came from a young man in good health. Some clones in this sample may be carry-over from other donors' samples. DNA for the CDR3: TGTGCCAGTAGTATAGTAGCTCCCAATCAGCCCCAGCATTTT. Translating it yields CASSIVAPNQPQHF. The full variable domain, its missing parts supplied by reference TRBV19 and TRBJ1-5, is DGGITQSPKYLFRKEGQNVTLSCEQNLNHDAMYWYRQDPGQGLRLIYYSQIVNDFQKGDIAEGYSVSREKKESFPLTVTSAQKNPTAFYLCASSIVAPNQPQHFGDGTRLSIL.